The present T cell receptor beta chain was sequenced within a study of metastatic and nonmetastatic thyroid tumors. The wider study: Repertoire comparisons spanned blood and tumor or nodule tissue from malignant and benign thyroid patients.

The CDR3 extends over 13 amino acids. CDR1 is LGHDT, CDR2 YNNKEL, per germline (reference sequence). Trimming stripped 3 bases from V and 6 bases from J, with 12 bases between. TCRdb reassembled clones from the PCR reads with MiXCR. The sample has about 20,000 clones, 15% to 20% seen once; the top ten hold around 9.3%. Every patient underwent thyroid surgery untreated. This receptor was taken from a female donor with papillary thyroid cancer or a benign thyroid nodule (not recorded which). Some clones in this sample may be carry-over from other donors' samples. The sample consisted of tumor tissue. The V gene is TRBV3-1, the J gene TRBJ2-7; the D gene is possibly TRBD2 (5 bases). The CDR3 is CASSHAGEPEQYF. CDR3 coding DNA: TGTGCCAGCAGCCACGCCGGGGAGCCCGAGCAGTACTTC.